This TCR beta chain comes out of a study of cytomegalovirus exposure and HLA in healthy donors. Findings and limits, study-wide: Among donors in an Asian-associated ancestry cluster, a later analysis reportedly found fewer N-insertions than the roughly 730-donor mean. Cytomegalovirus-associated status was assigned to 150 or so TCR beta chains. According to a later analysis, most TCR beta chains associated with CMV appeared HLA-restricted.

Primers for the PCR totalled 60 Vbeta and 13 Jbeta. Libraries were prepared by immunoSEQ multiplex PCR; TCRdb keeps only in-frame clonotypes and omits some of them. The table records about 120,000 clones, less than 80% of them present only once. The CDR3 extends over 18 amino acids. CDR1 SGHTA and CDR2 FQGNSA come from the germline V gene. V trimming: 2 bases; J trimming: 4 bases; junction bases outside the gene matches: 5. This clone came up once. Its antigen is not known. This TCR was sampled from a woman between 45 and 60 years old in good health and CMV-seropositive. This sequence joins TRBV7-2 and TRBJ2-2, with 15 bases lining up with TRBD2. Sequenced sample: PBMCs. The CDR3 here is CASSLSGLAGGSTGELFF. CDR3 sequence (DNA): TGTGCCAGCAGCTTATCGGGACTAGCGGGAGGCTCCACCGGGGAGCTGTTTTTT.